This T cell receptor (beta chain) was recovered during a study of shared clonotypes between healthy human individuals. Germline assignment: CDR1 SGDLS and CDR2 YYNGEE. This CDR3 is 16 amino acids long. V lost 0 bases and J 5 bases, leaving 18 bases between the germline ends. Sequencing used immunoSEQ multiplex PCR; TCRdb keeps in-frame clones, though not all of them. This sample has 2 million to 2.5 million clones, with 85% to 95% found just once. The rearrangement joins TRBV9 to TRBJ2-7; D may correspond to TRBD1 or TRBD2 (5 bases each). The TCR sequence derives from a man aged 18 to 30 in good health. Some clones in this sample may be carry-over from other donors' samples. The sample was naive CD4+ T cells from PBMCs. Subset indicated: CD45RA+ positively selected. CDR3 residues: CASSVGWGTVPDEQYF. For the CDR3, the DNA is TGTGCCAGCAGCGTAGGATGGGGGACCGTCCCGGACGAGCAGTACTTC. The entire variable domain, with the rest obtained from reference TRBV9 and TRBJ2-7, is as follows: DSGVTQTPKHLITATGQRVTLRCSPRSGDLSVYWYQQSLDQGLQFLIQYYNGEERAKGNILERFSAQQFPDLHSELNLSSLELGDSALYFCASSVGWGTVPDEQYFGPGTRLTVT.